The TCR beta chain under discussion was sequenced for a study of OX40 agonist ivuxolimab in advanced cancers. Using immunoSEQ multiplex PCR, the repertoire was profiled, and TCRdb retains in-frame clones only, with some absent. The table records 30,000 to 35,000 clones, roughly 89% of them present only once. Germline CDR1 reads SGHAT; CDR2 reads FQNNGV. V was trimmed by 5 bases and J by 2 bases, leaving 9 bases between them. The CDR3 extends over 13 amino acids. The sample consisted of CD4+ or CD8+ T cells sorted from blood, taken in a trial of the OX40 agonist ivuxolimab. V gene TRBV11-2 combines with J gene TRBJ2-5; perhaps TRBD2 as D (6 bases). The origin of this receptor is an adult with an advanced solid tumor such as melanoma, head and neck, liver or kidney cancer. DNA of the CDR3: TGTGCCAGCAGCCCGGGACTTCAAGAGACCCAGTACTTC. Its translation: CASSPGLQETQYF.